This T cell receptor (beta chain) stems from a study of molecular identifiers for immune sequencing clone quantification. Whole-study findings and limits: Clones of above 20 RNA copies carried over 98% of effector molecules; in naive cells they carried under 1%.

The V gene's germline CDR1 is SGHDT and CDR2 YYEEEE. CDR3 length: 13 residues. V lost 1 base to trimming and J lost 7 bases, with 11 bases between them. This clonotype was seen at least ten times. Its target is not known. Each CDR3 protein is one row after TCRdb ran MiXCR on the PCR reads. The sample records about 640,000 distinct CDR3 sequences, 15% to 20% being singletons. In the sort, naive CD8 T cells were defined as CD8+CD4-CCR7+CD45RA+. This receptor was identified in a human donor in good health. Some libraries in this study had Jurkat cell RNA spiked in. The rearrangement links TRBV5-6 to TRBJ1-2; a weak D match, TRBD1 (6 bases). The specimen sequenced was naive CD8+ T cells from blood, with Jurkat cell RNA spiked in. Subset noted: FACS-sorted CD8+CD4-CCR7+CD45RA+ naive T cells. The CDR3 loop is CASSLLGGLGYTF. The CDR3 bases are TGTGCCAGCAGCTTGTTGGGGGGCCTTGGCTACACCTTC.